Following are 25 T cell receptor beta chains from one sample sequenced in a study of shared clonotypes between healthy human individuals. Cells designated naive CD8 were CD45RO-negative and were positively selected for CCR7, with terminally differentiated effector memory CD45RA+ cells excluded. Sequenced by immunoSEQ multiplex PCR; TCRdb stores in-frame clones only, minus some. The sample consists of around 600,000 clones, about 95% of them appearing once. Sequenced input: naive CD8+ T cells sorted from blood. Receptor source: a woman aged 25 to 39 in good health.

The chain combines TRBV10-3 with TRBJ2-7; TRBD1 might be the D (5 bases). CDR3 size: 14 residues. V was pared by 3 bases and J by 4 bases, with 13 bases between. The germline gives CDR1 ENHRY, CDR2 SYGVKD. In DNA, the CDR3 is TGTGCCATCAGTGAACCAGGGTTAAGGTACGAGCAGTACTTC. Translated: CAISEPGLRYEQYF.

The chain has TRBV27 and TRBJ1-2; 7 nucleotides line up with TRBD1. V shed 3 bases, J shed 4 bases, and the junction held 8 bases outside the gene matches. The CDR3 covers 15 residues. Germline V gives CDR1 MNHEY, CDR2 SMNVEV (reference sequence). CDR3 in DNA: TGTGCCAGCAGTTTGAGGGGGCCGGGGGGCTATGGCTACACCTTC. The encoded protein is CASSLRGPGGYGYTF.

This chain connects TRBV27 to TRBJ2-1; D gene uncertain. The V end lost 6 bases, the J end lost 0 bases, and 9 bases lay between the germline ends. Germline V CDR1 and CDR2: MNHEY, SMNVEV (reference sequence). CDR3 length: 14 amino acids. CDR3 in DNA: TGTGCCAGCAGCCCGCCTAGCTCCTACAATGAGCAGTTCTTC. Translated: CASSPPSSYNEQFF.

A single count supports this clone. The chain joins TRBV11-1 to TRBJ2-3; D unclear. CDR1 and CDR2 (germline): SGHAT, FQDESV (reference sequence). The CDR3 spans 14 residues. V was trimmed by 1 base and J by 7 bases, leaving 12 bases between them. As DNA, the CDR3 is TGTGCCAGCAGCTTAGAGTACGTGGTCAATACGCAGTATTTT. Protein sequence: CASSLEYVVNTQYF.

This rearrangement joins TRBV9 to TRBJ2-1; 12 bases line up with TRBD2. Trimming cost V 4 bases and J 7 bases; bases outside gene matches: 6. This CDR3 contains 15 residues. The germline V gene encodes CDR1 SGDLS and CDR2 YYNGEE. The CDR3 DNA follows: TGTGCCAGCAGCCCTAGCGGGAGGGCAGTTAATGAGCAGTTCTTC. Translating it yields CASSPSGRAVNEQFF.

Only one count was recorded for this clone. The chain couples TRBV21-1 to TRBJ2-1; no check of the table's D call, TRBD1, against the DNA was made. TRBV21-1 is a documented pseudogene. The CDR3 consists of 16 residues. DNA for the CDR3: TGTGCCAGCAGCAAAGCTGCTAGGGGGCAGGGCAATGAGCAGTTCTTC. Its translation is CASSKAARGQGNEQFF.

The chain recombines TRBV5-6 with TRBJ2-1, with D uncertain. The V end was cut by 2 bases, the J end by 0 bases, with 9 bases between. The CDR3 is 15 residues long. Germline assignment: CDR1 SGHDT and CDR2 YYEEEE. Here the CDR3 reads CASSFKRSSYNEQFF. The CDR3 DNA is TGTGCCAGCAGCTTCAAGCGCTCCTCCTACAATGAGCAGTTCTTC.

The CDR3 sequence is CASSDTGFGNEQYF. The CDR3 DNA is TGTGCCAGCAGTGATACCGGTTTCGGCAACGAGCAGTACTTC. J is TRBJ2-7 and V is TRBV27; D remains ambiguous. Trimming took off 5 bases at V and 5 bases at J, with 16 bases between the two ends. CDR1 MNHEY and CDR2 SMNVEV come from the germline V gene (reference sequence). There are 14 residues in the CDR3.

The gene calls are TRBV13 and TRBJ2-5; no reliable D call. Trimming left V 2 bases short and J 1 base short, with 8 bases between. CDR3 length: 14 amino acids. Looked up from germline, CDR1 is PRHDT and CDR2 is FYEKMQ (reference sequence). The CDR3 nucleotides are TGTGCCAGCAGCTTACGGTTAGCCCAAGAGACCCAGTACTTC. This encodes CASSLRLAQETQYF.

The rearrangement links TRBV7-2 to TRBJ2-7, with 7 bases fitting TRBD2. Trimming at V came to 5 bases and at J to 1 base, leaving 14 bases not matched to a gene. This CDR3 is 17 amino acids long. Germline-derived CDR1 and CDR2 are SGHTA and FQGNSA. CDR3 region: CASSGTTLADQSYEQYF. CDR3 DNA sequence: TGTGCCAGCAGCGGTACTACGCTAGCGGACCAATCCTACGAGCAGTACTTC.

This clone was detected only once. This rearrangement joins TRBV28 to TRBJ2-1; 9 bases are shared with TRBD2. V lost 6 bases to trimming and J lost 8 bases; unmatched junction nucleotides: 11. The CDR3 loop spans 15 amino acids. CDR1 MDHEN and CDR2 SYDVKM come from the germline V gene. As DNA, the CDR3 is TGTGCCAGCAGCCGTCTAGCGGGATCAGGCGATGAGCAGTTCTTC. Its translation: CASSRLAGSGDEQFF.

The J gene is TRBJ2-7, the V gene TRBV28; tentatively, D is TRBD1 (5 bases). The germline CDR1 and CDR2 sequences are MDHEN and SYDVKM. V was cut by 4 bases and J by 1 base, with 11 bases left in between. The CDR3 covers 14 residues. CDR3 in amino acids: CASSYQGLSYEQYF. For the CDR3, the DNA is TGTGCCAGCAGTTATCAGGGTCTTTCCTACGAGCAGTACTTC.

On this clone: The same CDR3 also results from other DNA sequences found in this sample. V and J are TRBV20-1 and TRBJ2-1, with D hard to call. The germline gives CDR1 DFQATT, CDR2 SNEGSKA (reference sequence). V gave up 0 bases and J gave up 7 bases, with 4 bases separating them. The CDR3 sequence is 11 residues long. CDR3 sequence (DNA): TGCAGTGCTAGAGATTTGAATGAGCAGTTCTTC. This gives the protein CSARDLNEQFF.

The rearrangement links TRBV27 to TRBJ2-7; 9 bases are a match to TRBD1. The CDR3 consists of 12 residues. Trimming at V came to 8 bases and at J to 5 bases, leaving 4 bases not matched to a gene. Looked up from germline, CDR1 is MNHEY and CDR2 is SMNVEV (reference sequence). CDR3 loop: CASGGQGDEQYF. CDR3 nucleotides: TGTGCCAGCGGGGGACAGGGTGACGAGCAGTACTTC.

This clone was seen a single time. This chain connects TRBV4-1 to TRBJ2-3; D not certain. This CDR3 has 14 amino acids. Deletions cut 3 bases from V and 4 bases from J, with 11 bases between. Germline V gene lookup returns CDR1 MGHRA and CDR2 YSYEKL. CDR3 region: CASSQRQAPDTQYF. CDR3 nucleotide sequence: TGCGCCAGCAGCCAGAGGCAGGCCCCAGATACGCAGTATTTT.

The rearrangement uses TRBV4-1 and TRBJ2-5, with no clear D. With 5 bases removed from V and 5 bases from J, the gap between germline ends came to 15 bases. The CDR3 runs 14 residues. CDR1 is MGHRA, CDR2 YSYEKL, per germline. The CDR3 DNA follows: TGCGCCAGCAGCTCCGGCCAGGCACGCGAGACCCAGTACTTC. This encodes CASSSGQARETQYF.

In DNA form, the CDR3 reads TGCGCCAGCAGCCAAGATTGGAATAGGTTGTACGAGCAGTACTTC. Its protein is CASSQDWNRLYEQYF. The V call is TRBV4-1, the J call TRBJ2-7; no clear D. There are 15 residues in the CDR3. The ends were cut back, 0 bases at V and 4 bases at J, with 13 bases in the middle. CDR1 and CDR2 from the germline V gene are MGHRA and YSYEKL.

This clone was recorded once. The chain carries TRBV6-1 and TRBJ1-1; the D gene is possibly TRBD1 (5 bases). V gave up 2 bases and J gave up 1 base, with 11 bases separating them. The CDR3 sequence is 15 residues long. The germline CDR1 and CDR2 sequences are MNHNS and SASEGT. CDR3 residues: CASSEWRGPNTEAFF. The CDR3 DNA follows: TGTGCCAGCAGTGAATGGCGGGGACCGAACACTGAAGCTTTCTTT.

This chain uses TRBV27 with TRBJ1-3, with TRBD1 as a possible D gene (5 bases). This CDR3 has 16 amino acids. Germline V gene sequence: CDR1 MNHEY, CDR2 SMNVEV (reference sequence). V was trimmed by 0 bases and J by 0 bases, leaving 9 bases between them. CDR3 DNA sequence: TGTGCCAGCAGTTTATCTCGGGGCCTCTCTGGAAACACCATATATTTT. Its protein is CASSLSRGLSGNTIYF.

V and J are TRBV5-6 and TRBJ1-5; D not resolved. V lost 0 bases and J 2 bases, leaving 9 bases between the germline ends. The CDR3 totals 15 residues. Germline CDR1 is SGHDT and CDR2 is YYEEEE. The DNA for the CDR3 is TGTGCCAGCAGCTTGGCCGGGGAAGGCAATCAGCCCCAGCATTTT. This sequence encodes CASSLAGEGNQPQHF.

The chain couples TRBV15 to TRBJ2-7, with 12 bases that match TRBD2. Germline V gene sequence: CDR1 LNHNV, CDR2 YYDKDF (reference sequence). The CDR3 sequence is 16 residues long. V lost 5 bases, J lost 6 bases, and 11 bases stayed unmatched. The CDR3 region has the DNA TGTGCCACCAGCCGAGCATGGACTAGCGGGATGGGCGAGCAGTACTTC. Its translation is CATSRAWTSGMGEQYF.

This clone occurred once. For the CDR3, the DNA is TGTGCCAGCAGCTTAGACCCCGGGAGTAGTCACGAGCAGTACTTC. Amino acid sequence: CASSLDPGSSHEQYF. The chain employs TRBV7-8 and TRBJ2-7; maybe TRBD2 (6 bases). Germline CDR1 is SGHVS and CDR2 is FQNEAQ. V dropped 1 base and J dropped 5 bases, with 15 bases sitting between them. The CDR3 has 15 residues.

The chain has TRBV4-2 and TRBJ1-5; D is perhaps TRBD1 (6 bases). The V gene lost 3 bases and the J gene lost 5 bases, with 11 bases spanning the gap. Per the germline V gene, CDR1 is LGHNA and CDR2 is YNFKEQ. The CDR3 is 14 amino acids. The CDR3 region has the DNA TGTGCCAGCAGCCACGGACAGATAGATCAGCCCCAGCATTTT. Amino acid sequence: CASSHGQIDQPQHF.

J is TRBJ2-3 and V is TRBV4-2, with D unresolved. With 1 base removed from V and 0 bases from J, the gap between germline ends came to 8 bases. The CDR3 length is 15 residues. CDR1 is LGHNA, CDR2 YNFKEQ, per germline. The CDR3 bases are TGTGCCAGCAGCCAAGTAATAGGGAGCACAGATACGCAGTATTTT. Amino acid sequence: CASSQVIGSTDTQYF.

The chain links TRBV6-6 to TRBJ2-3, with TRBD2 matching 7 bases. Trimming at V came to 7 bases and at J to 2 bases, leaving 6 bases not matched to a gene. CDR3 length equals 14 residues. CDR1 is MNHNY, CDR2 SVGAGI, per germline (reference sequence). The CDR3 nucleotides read TGTGCCAGCAATCTAGCGGCCCTCACAGATACGCAGTATTTT. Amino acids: CASNLAALTDTQYF.